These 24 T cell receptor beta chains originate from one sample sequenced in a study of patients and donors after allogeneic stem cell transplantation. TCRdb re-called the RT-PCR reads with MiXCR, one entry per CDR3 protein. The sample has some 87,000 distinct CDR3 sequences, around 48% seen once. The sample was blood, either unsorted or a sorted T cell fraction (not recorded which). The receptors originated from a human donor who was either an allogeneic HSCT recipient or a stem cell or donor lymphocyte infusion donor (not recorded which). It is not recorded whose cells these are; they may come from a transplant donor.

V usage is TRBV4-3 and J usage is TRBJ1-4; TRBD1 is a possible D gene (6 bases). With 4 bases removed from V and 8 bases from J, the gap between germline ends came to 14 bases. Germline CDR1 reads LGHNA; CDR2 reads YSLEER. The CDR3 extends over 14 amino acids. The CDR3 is CASSRDRRAEKLFF. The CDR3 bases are TGCGCCAGCAGCCGCGACAGGAGGGCCGAAAAACTGTTTTTT.

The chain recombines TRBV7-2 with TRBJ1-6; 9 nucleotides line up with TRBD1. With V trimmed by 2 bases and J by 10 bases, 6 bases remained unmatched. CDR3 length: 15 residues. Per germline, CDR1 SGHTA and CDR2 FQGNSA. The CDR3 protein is CASSLPGTGKSPLHF. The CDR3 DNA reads TGTGCCAGCAGCTTACCCGGGACAGGGAAATCACCCCTCCACTTT.

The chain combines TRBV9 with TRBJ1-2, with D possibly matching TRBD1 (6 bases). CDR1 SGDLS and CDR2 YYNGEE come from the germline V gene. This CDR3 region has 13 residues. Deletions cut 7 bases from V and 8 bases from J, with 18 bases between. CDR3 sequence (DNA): TGTGCCAGCGGCCTCGGGGGGCGGCGAGGCTACACCTTC. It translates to CASGLGGRRGYTF.

For the CDR3, the DNA is TGTGCCAGCAGTTTACTCTCGAACCTGAACACTGAAGCTTTCTTT. Translating gives CASSLLSNLNTEAFF. The chain has TRBV28 and TRBJ1-1, with no clear D. CDR1 is MDHEN, CDR2 SYDVKM, per germline. This CDR3 region has 15 residues. V was shortened by 2 bases and J by 0 bases, with 10 bases between the two germline ends.

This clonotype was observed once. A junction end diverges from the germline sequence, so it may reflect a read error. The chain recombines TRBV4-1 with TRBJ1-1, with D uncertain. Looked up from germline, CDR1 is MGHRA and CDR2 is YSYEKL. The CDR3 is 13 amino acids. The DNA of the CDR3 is TGCGCCAGCAGCCCAAGGGCCGAGACTGAAGCTTCCTTT. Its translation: CASSPRAETEASF.

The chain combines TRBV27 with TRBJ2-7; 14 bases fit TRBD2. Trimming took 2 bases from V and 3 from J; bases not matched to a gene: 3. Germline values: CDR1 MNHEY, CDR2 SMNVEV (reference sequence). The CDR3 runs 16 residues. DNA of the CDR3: TGTGCCAGCAGTTTAACTGGACTAGCGGGAGGCTACGAGCAGTACTTC. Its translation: CASSLTGLAGGYEQYF.

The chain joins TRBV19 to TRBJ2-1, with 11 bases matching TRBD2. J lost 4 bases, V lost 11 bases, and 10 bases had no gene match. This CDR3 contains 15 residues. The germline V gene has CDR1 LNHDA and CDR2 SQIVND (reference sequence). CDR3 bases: TGTGCCTCAAATTCCGGACTAGCGGGTTACAATGAGCAGTTCTTC. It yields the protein CASNSGLAGYNEQFF. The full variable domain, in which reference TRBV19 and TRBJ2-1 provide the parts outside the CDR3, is DGGITQSPKYLFRKEGQNVTLSCEQNLNHDAMYWYRQDPGQGLRLIYYSQIVNDFQKGDIAEGYSVSREKKESFPLTVTSAQKNPTAFYLCASNSGLAGYNEQFFGPGTRLTVL.

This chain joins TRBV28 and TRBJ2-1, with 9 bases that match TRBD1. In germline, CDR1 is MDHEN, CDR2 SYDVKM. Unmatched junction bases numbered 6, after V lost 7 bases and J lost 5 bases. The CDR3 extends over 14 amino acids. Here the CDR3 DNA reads TGTGCCAGCATCCCGGGACAGGGTAACAATGAGCAGTTCTTC. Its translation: CASIPGQGNNEQFF.

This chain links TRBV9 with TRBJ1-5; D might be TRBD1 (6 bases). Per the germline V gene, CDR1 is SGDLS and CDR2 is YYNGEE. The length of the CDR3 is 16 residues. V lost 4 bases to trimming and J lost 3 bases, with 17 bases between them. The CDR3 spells CASSPEGQWPNQPQHF. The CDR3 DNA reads TGTGCCAGCAGCCCTGAAGGACAGTGGCCCAATCAGCCCCAGCATTTT.

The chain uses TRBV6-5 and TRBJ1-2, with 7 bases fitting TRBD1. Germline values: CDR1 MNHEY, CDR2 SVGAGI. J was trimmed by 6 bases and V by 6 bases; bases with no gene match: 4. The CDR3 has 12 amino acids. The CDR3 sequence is CASREQGNGYTF. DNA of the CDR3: TGTGCCAGCAGGGAACAGGGGAATGGCTACACCTTC.

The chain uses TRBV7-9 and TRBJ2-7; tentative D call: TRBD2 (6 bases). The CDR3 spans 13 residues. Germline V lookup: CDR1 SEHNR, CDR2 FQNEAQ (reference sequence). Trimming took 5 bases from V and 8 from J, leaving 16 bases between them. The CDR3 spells CASSLREEGQQYF. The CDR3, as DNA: TGTGCCAGCAGCCTTAGGGAGGAAGGACAGCAGTACTTC. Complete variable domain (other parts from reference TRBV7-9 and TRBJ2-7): DTGVSQNPRHKITKRGQNVTFRCDPISEHNRLYWYRQTLGQGPEFLTYFQNEAQLEKSRLLSDRFSAERPKGSFSTLEIQRTEQGDSAMYLCASSLREEGQQYFGPGTRLTVT.

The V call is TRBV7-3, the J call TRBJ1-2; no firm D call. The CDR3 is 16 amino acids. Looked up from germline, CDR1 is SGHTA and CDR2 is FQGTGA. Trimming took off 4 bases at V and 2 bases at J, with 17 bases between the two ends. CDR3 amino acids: CASSYPLDASNYGYTF. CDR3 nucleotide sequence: TGTGCCAGCAGCTACCCCCTAGACGCCTCAAACTATGGCTACACCTTC. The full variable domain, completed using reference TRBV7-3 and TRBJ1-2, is GAGVSQTPSNKVTEKGKYVELRCDPISGHTALYWYRQSLGQGPEFLIYFQGTGAADDSGLPNDRFFAVRPEGSVSTLKIQRTERGDSAVYLCASSYPLDASNYGYTFGSGTRLTVV.

The CDR3 here is CASSYSRQGRAQPQHF. The CDR3 nucleotides are TGTGCCAGCAGTTACTCGAGACAGGGACGGGCTCAGCCCCAGCATTTT. The chain employs TRBV6-6 and TRBJ1-5, with TRBD1 identical over 7 bases. Germline V gene lookup returns CDR1 MNHNY and CDR2 SVGAGI (reference sequence). Trimming took 0 bases from V and 6 from J; bases not matched to a gene: 8. The CDR3 has 16 residues.

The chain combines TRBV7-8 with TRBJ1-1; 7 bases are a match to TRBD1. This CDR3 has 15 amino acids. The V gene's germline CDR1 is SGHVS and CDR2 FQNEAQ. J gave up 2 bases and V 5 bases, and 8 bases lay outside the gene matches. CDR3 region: CASSEGQLLNTEAFF. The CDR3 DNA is TGTGCCAGCAGCGAGGGACAGCTACTCAACACTGAAGCTTTCTTT.

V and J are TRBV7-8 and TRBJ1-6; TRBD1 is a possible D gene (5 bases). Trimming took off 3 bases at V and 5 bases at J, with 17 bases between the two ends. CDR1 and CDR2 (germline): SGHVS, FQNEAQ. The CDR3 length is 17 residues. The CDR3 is CASSFRGVMRDNSPLHF. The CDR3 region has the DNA TGTGCCAGCAGCTTTCGGGGGGTTATGCGTGATAATTCACCCCTCCACTTT.

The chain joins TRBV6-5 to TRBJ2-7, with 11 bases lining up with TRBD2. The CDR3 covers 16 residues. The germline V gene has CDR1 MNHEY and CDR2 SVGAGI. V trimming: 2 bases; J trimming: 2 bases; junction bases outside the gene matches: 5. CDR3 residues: CASSYQPSGRTYEQYF. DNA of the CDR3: TGTGCCAGCAGTTACCAGCCTAGCGGGAGGACCTACGAGCAGTACTTC.

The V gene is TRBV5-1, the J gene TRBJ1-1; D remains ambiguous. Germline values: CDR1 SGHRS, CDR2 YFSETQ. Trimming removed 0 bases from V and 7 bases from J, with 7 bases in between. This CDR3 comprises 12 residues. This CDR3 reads CASSLAPDEAFF. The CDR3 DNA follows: TGCGCCAGCAGCTTGGCTCCAGATGAAGCTTTCTTT.

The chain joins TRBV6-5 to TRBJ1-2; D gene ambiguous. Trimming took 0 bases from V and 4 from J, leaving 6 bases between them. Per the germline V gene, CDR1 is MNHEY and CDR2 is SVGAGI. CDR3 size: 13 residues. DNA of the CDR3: TGTGCCAGCAGTTACTCGCCAGGCTATGGCTACACCTTC. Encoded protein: CASSYSPGYGYTF.

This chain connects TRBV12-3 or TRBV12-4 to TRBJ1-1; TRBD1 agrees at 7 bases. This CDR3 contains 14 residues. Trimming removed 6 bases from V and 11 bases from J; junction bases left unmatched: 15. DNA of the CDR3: TGTGCCAGCAGCCCCCGCAGGCAGGGGGTTGGGGCTTTCTTT. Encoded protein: CASSPRRQGVGAFF.

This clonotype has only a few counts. The CDR3 DNA sequence: TGTGCCAGCAGTCACAGATATGGCTACACCTTC. Its translation is CASSHRYGYTF. The genes are TRBV28 and TRBJ1-2; no reliable D call. The CDR3 spans 11 residues. Looked up from germline, CDR1 is MDHEN and CDR2 is SYDVKM. V was clipped by 5 bases and J by 5 bases, with 6 bases between them.

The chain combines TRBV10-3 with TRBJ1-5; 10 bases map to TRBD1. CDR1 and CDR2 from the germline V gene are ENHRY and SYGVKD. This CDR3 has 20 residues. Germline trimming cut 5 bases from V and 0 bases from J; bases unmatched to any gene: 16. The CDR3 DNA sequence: TGTGCCATCAGTTCCGGGACAGGGGCGGGCGCGGCGTATAGCAATCAGCCCCAGCATTTT. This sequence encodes CAISSGTGAGAAYSNQPQHF.

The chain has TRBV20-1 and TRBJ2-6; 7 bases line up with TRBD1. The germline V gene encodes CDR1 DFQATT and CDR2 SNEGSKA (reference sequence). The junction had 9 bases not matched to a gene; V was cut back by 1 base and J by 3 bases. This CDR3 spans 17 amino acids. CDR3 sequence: CSARGRDSSYGANVLTF. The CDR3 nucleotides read TGCAGTGCTAGAGGCCGGGACAGCTCCTATGGGGCCAACGTCCTGACTTTC.

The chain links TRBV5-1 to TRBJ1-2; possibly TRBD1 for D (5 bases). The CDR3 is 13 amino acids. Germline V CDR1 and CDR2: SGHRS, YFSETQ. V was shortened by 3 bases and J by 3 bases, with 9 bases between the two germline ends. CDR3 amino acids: CASSSGDYYGYTF. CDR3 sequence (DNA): TGCGCCAGCAGCTCCGGGGACTACTATGGCTACACCTTC.

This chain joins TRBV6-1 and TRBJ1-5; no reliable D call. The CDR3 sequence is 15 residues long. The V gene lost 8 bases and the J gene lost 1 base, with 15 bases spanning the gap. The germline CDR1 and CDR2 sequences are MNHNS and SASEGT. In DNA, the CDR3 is TGTGCCAGCTTTGAGGGTTCAGTAAGCAATCAGCCCCAGCATTTT. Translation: CASFEGSVSNQPQHF.